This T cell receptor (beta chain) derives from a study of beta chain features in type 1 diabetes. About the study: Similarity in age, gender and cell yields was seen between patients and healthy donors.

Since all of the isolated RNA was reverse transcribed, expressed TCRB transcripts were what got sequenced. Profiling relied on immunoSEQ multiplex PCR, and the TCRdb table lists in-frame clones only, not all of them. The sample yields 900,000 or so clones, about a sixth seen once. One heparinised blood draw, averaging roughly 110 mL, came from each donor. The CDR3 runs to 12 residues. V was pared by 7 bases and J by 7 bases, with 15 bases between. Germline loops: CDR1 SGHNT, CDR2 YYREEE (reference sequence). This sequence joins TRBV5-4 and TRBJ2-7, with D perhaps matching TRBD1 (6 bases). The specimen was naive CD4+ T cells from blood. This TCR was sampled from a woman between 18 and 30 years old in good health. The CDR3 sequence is CASGTGNREQYF. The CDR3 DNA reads TGTGCCAGCGGTACAGGGAACCGAGAGCAGTACTTC.